This entry lists 16 T cell receptor beta chains sequenced from one sample in a study of radiation and T cells in renal cell carcinoma. Here immunoSEQ multiplex PCR was the method, and the copy in TCRdb shows in-frame clones only, minus some. The sample carries around 15,000 clones, 55% to 75% recorded once. Treatment indicated: treatment-naive control, cytoreductive nephrectomy. Sequenced material: tumor tissue, taken from a patient whose treatment was nephrectomy without radiotherapy. Source of these receptors: a man aged 35 to 55 with renal cell carcinoma.

This chain joins TRBV4-1 and TRBJ2-2; tentatively, D is TRBD2 (7 bases). V lost 4 bases, J lost 6 bases, and 18 bases lay in between. Germline V gene sequence: CDR1 MGHRA, CDR2 YSYEKL. There are 16 residues in the CDR3. CDR3 bases: TGCGCCAGCAGCCTGTCGGGGGGCACGGAGCCCGGGGAGCTGTTTTTT. Translated, it gives CASSLSGGTEPGELFF.

The chain carries TRBV9 and TRBJ2-7; tentative D call: TRBD1 (5 bases). From germline, CDR1 is SGDLS and CDR2 YYNGEE. The CDR3 sequence is 15 residues long. The V end lost 0 bases, the J end lost 3 bases, and 13 bases lay between the germline ends. CDR3 coding DNA: TGTGCCAGCAGCGTAGGGGGCAGGGCCTACTACGAGCAGTACTTC. It codes for CASSVGGRAYYEQYF.

The V and J genes are TRBV11-1 and TRBJ2-5; D unresolved. The V and J ends lost 5 bases and 6 bases respectively, with 19 bases between them. Germline V gene sequence: CDR1 SGHAT, CDR2 FQDESV (reference sequence). The CDR3 length is 15 residues. The CDR3 is CASSGNTGARKTQYF. In DNA, the CDR3 is TGTGCCAGCAGCGGAAACACTGGCGCCCGGAAGACCCAGTACTTC.

This clone was seen once. The chain combines TRBV20-1 with TRBJ2-5, with no clear D. The CDR3 extends over 11 amino acids. The V end lost 6 bases, the J end lost 4 bases, and 9 bases lay between the germline ends. The V gene's germline CDR1 is DFQATT and CDR2 SNEGSKA (reference sequence). In DNA, the CDR3 is TGCAGTGCCACTCTCAGAGAGACCCAGTACTTC. This codes for CSATLRETQYF.

The sample holds a few counts of this clone. Other DNA sequences within the sample encode an identical CDR3. V and J are TRBV28 and TRBJ1-2; D is uncertain. Trimming cost V 6 bases and J 2 bases, with 4 bases left between them. The germline CDR1 and CDR2 sequences are MDHEN and SYDVKM. The CDR3 sequence is 11 residues long. The CDR3 DNA sequence: TGTGCCAGCAGCCGAAACTATGGCTACACCTTC. It specifies CASSRNYGYTF.

V gene TRBV10-3 combines with J gene TRBJ1-6, with D uncertain. Germline loops: CDR1 ENHRY, CDR2 SYGVKD. V lost 8 bases and J lost 10, with 36 bases in between. The CDR3 has 20 residues. CDR3 nucleotides: TGTGCCATCCAGAATTGGCACCCCAATGTCGGGTTGACTAAGAGCTCACCCCTCCACTTT. Translation gives CAIQNWHPNVGLTKSSPLHF.

The rearrangement uses TRBV23-1 and TRBJ1-1; D gene unclear. TRBV23-1 belongs to the ORF category, with a function that is uncertain. The CDR3 has 13 amino acids. V was clipped by 2 bases and J by 11 bases, with 15 bases between them. The CDR3 DNA reads as TGCGCCAGCAGTCAACAGAGGGAGGTAAAGGCTTTCTTT. Translation gives CASSQQREVKAFF.

This clone was recorded a few times. This chain links TRBV5-7 with TRBJ2-3, with 7 bases lining up with TRBD1. TRBV5-7 is an ORF; its function is uncertain. The V gene end was trimmed by 3 bases and the J gene end by 4 bases; junction bases not matched to a gene: 5. The CDR3 has 14 residues. CDR3 bases: TGTGCCAGCAGCTCGACAGGGCAAGCAGATACGCAGTATTTT. Residues: CASSSTGQADTQYF.

The chain has TRBV19 and TRBJ1-1, with a possible D match to TRBD1 (6 bases). Germline V gene sequence: CDR1 LNHDA, CDR2 SQIVND (reference sequence). The CDR3 has 15 residues. V lost 2 bases and J 2 bases, leaving 12 bases between the germline ends. DNA for the CDR3: TGTGCCAGTAGTATACAGGACAGTAGTAACACTGAAGCTTTCTTT. Translated: CASSIQDSSNTEAFF.

The genes are TRBV19 and TRBJ1-4; D remains unclear. CDR3 size: 15 residues. V dropped 3 bases and J dropped 0 bases, with 8 bases sitting between them. Germline values: CDR1 LNHDA, CDR2 SQIVND (reference sequence). This CDR3 is CASSIQRATNEKLFF. DNA of the CDR3: TGTGCCAGTAGTATCCAGCGTGCAACTAATGAAAAACTGTTTTTT.

The chain carries TRBV5-8 and TRBJ1-1, with D perhaps matching TRBD1 (6 bases). The CDR3 has 15 amino acids. V shed 4 bases and J shed 4 bases, with 17 bases lying between them. Germline CDR1 SGHTS, CDR2 YDEGEE. The CDR3 DNA sequence: TGTGCCAGCAGCACTACAGGGCGGAGTGGCACTGAAGCTTTCTTT. Translating gives CASSTTGRSGTEAFF.

This clone is categorized as medium-sized. V and J are TRBV5-1 and TRBJ1-1, with TRBD1 as a possible D gene (6 bases). V was cut by 5 bases and J by 11 bases, with 22 bases left in between. The CDR3 consists of 14 residues. Germline assignment: CDR1 SGHRS and CDR2 YFSETQ. The CDR3 nucleotides are TGCGCCAGCAGTCTGGACAGCCCCTCCACCAAGGCTTTCTTT. Its translation is CASSLDSPSTKAFF.

In its sample, this clone was seen a few times. This chain uses TRBV6-5 with TRBJ1-1; D is possibly TRBD1 (6 bases). Between the trimmed V and J ends, which lost 6 bases and 3 bases, there was a span of 11 bases. Germline CDR1 and CDR2: MNHEY and SVGAGI. The CDR3 length is 13 residues. The CDR3 DNA reads TGTGCCAGCAGACAGGGCCCGCACACTGAAGCTTTCTTT. It yields the protein CASRQGPHTEAFF.

This clone was counted between two and nine times. The gene calls are TRBV9 and TRBJ2-3; 7 positions match TRBD1. The CDR3 consists of 16 residues. The V gene's germline CDR1 is SGDLS and CDR2 YYNGEE. Trimming at V came to 3 bases and at J to 1 base, leaving 8 bases not matched to a gene. The CDR3 region is CASSAVTGDGTDTQYF. In DNA, the CDR3 is TGTGCCAGCAGCGCGGTTACAGGGGACGGCACAGATACGCAGTATTTT.

This chain connects TRBV14 to TRBJ2-7; TRBD2 might be the D (6 bases). V lost 3 bases and J 5 bases, leaving 20 bases between the germline ends. Germline V gene data show CDR1 as SGHDN and CDR2 as FVKESK. CDR3 length: 16 amino acids. The CDR3 loop reads CASSQGPGLSLHEQYF. Here the CDR3 DNA reads TGTGCCAGCAGCCAGGGTCCGGGACTCTCTCTCCACGAGCAGTACTTC.

The genes are TRBV19 and TRBJ2-7; D is uncertain. V lost 1 base and J 0 bases, leaving 7 bases between the germline ends. This CDR3 has 14 residues. Germline V gene data show CDR1 as LNHDA and CDR2 as SQIVND (reference sequence). DNA for the CDR3: TGTGCCAGTAGTATAGCCGGGCCCTCCTACGAGCAGTACTTC. Its protein product is CASSIAGPSYEQYF.